The T cell receptor (beta chain) described here comes from a study of OX40 agonist ivuxolimab in advanced cancers. Assay used: immunoSEQ multiplex PCR; TCRdb lists only in-frame clones, some missing. The sample consists of approximately 47,000 clones, around 84% of them appearing once. The junction had 11 bases not matched to a gene; V was cut back by 0 bases and J by 10 bases. Germline assignment: CDR1 LGHNA and CDR2 YNFKEQ. The CDR3 sequence is 16 residues long. This receptor was obtained from an adult with an advanced solid tumor such as melanoma, head and neck, liver or kidney cancer. Here the sequenced sample was CD4+ or CD8+ T cells sorted from blood, taken in a trial of the OX40 agonist ivuxolimab. The V gene is TRBV4-2, the J gene TRBJ1-4; 7 bases are shared with TRBD1. CDR3 coding DNA: TGTGCCAGCAGCCAAGAGGCACGACAGGGAGGTGGAAAACTGTTTTTT. This gives the protein CASSQEARQGGGKLFF.